The clone carrying this T cell receptor beta chain has only a few counts. Its specificity is not known. CDR1 and CDR2 from the germline V gene are SGHRS and YFSETQ. This CDR3 has 15 residues. The V end was cut by 4 bases, the J end by 5 bases, with 15 bases between. Researchers prepared the TCRbeta library using unique molecular identifiers, the study reports. From the PCR reads, TCRdb called clonotypes with MiXCR, one entry per CDR3 protein. The sample holds about 440,000 distinct CDR3 sequences, 43% seen once. This record belongs to a study of T-cell reconstitution after alpha-beta-depleted transplantation in children. Whole-study results and caveats: T-cell counts and diversity at one year post-transplant came mainly from newly produced T cells. Roughly two months post-transplant, alpha-beta T cells reportedly originated from several hundred graft clones that had expanded.

V and J are TRBV5-1 and TRBJ1-4; the D is unclear. The source is a girl aged 2-10 years with aplastic anemia, due to receive a stem cell transplant. Source: PBMCs, taken before TCRalphabeta/CD19-depleted stem cell transplant. CDR3 amino acids: CASSATGGLNEKLFF. The CDR3 nucleotides are TGCGCCAGCAGCGCGACCGGTGGGTTGAATGAAAAACTGTTTTTT. Supplemented by reference TRBV5-1 and TRBJ1-4, the full variable domain reads KAGVTQTPRYLIKTRGQQVTLSCSPISGHRSVSWYQQTPGQGLQFLFEYFSETQRNKGNFPGRFSGRQFSNSRSEMNVSTLELGDSALYLCASSATGGLNEKLFFGSGTQLSVL.